These T cell receptor beta chains were read from a single sample in a study of cytomegalovirus exposure and HLA in healthy donors. Repertoires were generated with immunoSEQ multiplex PCR, while TCRdb's copy carries only in-frame clones and drops some. The table has roughly 130,000 clones, roughly 82% seen once. Sequencing was done on a sample of PBMCs. The receptors stem from a man in his fifties in good health and CMV-seronegative. Both conserved end residues are trimmed from each CDR3. Size is omitted from some rows. Given values are once, few, many or a class for expanded clones.

v_gene: TRBV5-1; abundance: NA; CDR3aa: ASSPKGLAGGYNEQF
v_gene: TRBV5-1; abundance: NA; CDR3aa: ASSGGTRGGELF
v_gene: TRBV16; abundance: NA; CDR3aa: ASSQLSQAGGPDEQY
v_gene: TRBV6-1; abundance: NA; CDR3aa: ASSTRLAGGNEQF
v_gene: TRBV5-1; abundance: NA; CDR3aa: ASRQQDTYGYT
v_gene: TRBV4-3; abundance: NA; CDR3aa: ASSQDRWAETQY
v_gene: TRBV5-4; abundance: NA; CDR3aa: ASSWTGRAALDDEQF
v_gene: TRBV2; abundance: NA; CDR3aa: ASRGQGARTGELF
v_gene: TRBV5-1; abundance: NA; CDR3aa: ASSQTDSGNTIY
v_gene: TRBV7-9; abundance: NA; CDR3aa: ASSLGSGGRETQY
v_gene: TRBV18; abundance: NA; CDR3aa: ASSPRTLGAEAF
v_gene: TRBV5-4; abundance: few; CDR3aa: ASSLGGGSYNEQF
v_gene: TRBV30; abundance: few; CDR3aa: AWSKTGVGYT
v_gene: TRBV30; abundance: few; CDR3aa: AWSNERSSGNTIY
v_gene: TRBV27; abundance: NA; CDR3aa: ASTPQASGAYEQY
v_gene: TRBV4-3; abundance: few; CDR3aa: ASSQGRGGPYEQY
v_gene: TRBV5-4; abundance: NA; CDR3aa: ASSLGLGYNEQF
v_gene: TRBV10-3; abundance: NA; CDR3aa: AISEFSGIRETQY
v_gene: TRBV5-4; abundance: NA; CDR3aa: ASSLYGTGNTGELF
v_gene: TRBV6-1; abundance: NA; CDR3aa: ASSEERGPETQY
v_gene: TRBV7-2; abundance: NA; CDR3aa: ASTSNRANYEQY
v_gene: TRBV27; abundance: NA; CDR3aa: ASSLRDRSGSPLH
v_gene: TRBV9; abundance: NA; CDR3aa: ASSVSGGPRVEQY
v_gene: TRBV2; abundance: NA; CDR3aa: ASSVQGSANEKLF
v_gene: TRBV4-1; abundance: NA; CDR3aa: ASSQWERGSYNEQF
v_gene: TRBV27; abundance: NA; CDR3aa: ASRARTGATDTQY
v_gene: TRBV5-4; abundance: few; CDR3aa: ASSPNVRGLAYEQY
v_gene: TRBV29-1; abundance: NA; CDR3aa: SVEGVREGGYT
v_gene: TRBV2; abundance: NA; CDR3aa: ASGGQPGTDTQY
v_gene: TRBV2; abundance: NA; CDR3aa: ASQTGAIEAF
v_gene: TRBV5-1; abundance: NA; CDR3aa: ASSLEGGNSPLH
v_gene: TRBV18; abundance: NA; CDR3aa: ASSVTEYNTEAF
v_gene: TRBV4-1; abundance: NA; CDR3aa: ASSQAGQGRETQY
v_gene: TRBV29-1; abundance: NA; CDR3aa: SAPTGVNEAF
v_gene: TRBV2; abundance: NA; CDR3aa: ASTLTGLVIGYT
v_gene: TRBV30; abundance: NA; CDR3aa: AWSRGLPDTQY
v_gene: TRBV29-1; abundance: NA; CDR3aa: SVLVNTEAF
v_gene: TRBV6-4; abundance: NA; CDR3aa: ASSAGTSSYNEQF
v_gene: TRBV29-1; abundance: NA; CDR3aa: SVGTGSNEKLF
v_gene: TRBV6-5; abundance: NA; CDR3aa: ASRRRGGSYNEQF
v_gene: TRBV6-4; abundance: NA; CDR3aa: ASRRDSSYNEQF
v_gene: TRBV2; abundance: NA; CDR3aa: ATAAGGAGANVLT
v_gene: TRBV19; abundance: once; CDR3aa: ASSMVDGAKNIQY
v_gene: TRBV7-9; abundance: NA; CDR3aa: ASADRGPGQETQY
v_gene: TRBV7-2; abundance: once; CDR3aa: ASSPSGTYYEQY
v_gene: TRBV6-5; abundance: NA; CDR3aa: ASSYLGNQETQY
v_gene: TRBV19; abundance: NA; CDR3aa: ASSMGLASSYEQY
v_gene: TRBV29-1; abundance: NA; CDR3aa: SAETRPVGGTQY
v_gene: TRBV19; abundance: NA; CDR3aa: ASSSQGAYEQY
v_gene: TRBV30; abundance: NA; CDR3aa: AWNRKGLANTGELF
v_gene: TRBV5-1; abundance: NA; CDR3aa: ASSSTGGGTETQY
v_gene: TRBV7-8; abundance: NA; CDR3aa: ASSLGWRGDSYEQY
v_gene: TRBV19; abundance: NA; CDR3aa: ASSIAGRGNNEQF
v_gene: TRBV29-1; abundance: NA; CDR3aa: SVAQGNQPQH
v_gene: TRBV5-1; abundance: once; CDR3aa: ASSLALAGGPNTGELF
v_gene: TRBV4-2; abundance: NA; CDR3aa: ASSQGLSGANVLT
v_gene: TRBV5-1; abundance: NA; CDR3aa: ASSFSGGEQY
v_gene: TRBV5-1; abundance: few; CDR3aa: ASSETSGGANEQF